Only a few counts were recorded for the clone carrying this TCR beta chain. The antigen is undetermined. The data stem from a study of beta chain features in type 1 diabetes. The wider study: On cell yields, gender and age, patients and healthy donors were similar.

Expressed TCRB transcripts were sequenced because the entire RNA isolate underwent reverse transcription. The method was immunoSEQ multiplex PCR; TCRdb's version includes in-frame clones alone and lacks a portion of them. Here the sample spans hundreds of thousands of clones, 25% to 35% being singletons. This CDR3 comprises 13 residues. Trimming took off 1 base at V and 6 bases at J, with 8 bases between the two ends. Germline CDR1 reads WNHNN; CDR2 reads SYGVQD (reference sequence). Study-level findings and limits: PCR could preferentially amplify shorter templates, alike in patients and controls.

Input material: naive CD4+ T cells from blood. This receptor was identified in a man between 18 and 35 years old in good health. The V call is TRBV10-1, the J call TRBJ2-3; no definite D call. CDR3 residues: CASSELTSDTQYF. In DNA form, the CDR3 reads TGCGCCAGCAGTGAGTTGACTTCTGATACGCAGTATTTT.